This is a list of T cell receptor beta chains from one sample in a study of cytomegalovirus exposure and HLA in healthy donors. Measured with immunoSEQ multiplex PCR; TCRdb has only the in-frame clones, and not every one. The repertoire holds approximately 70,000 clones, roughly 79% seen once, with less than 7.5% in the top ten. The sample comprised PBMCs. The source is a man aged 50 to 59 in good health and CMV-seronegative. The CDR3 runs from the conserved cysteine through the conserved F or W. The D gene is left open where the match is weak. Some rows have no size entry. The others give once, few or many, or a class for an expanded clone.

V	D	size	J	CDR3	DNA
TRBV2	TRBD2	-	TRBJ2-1	CASLGTTLYNEQFF	TGTGCCAGCCTAGGGACTACGCTATACAATGAGCAGTTCTTC
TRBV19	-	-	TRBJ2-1	CASAQLTISYNEQFF	TGTGCCAGTGCCCAACTAACCATCTCCTACAATGAGCAGTTCTTC
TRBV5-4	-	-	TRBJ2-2	CASSLIDTGELFF	TGTGCCAGCAGCTTGATAGACACCGGGGAGCTGTTTTTT
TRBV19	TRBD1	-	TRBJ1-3	CASSLQPTGVIGNTIYF	TGTGCCAGTAGCCTACAACCTACAGGGGTGATTGGAAACACCATATATTTT
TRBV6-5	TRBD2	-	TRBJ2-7	CASSRGTSVYEQYF	TGTGCCAGCAGTCGCGGGACTAGCGTCTACGAGCAGTACTTC
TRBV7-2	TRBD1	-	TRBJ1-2	CASSPQWDRGGYTF	TGTGCCAGCAGCCCACAATGGGACAGGGGTGGCTACACCTTC
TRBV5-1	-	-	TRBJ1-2	CASSPDRLENYGYTF	TGCGCCAGCAGTCCTGACAGACTAGAAAACTATGGCTACACCTTC
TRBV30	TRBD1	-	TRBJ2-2	CAWMRGLRVAGELFF	TGTGCCTGGATGAGGGGGCTACGCGTAGCCGGGGAGCTGTTTTTT
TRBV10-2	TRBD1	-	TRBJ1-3	CASSGRIGGEGGNTIYF	TGCGCCAGCAGTGGCCGGATAGGGGGCGAAGGTGGAAACACCATATATTTT
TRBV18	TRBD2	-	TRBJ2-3	CASSPGRESTDTQYF	TGTGCCAGCTCACCCGGGCGGGAGTCCACAGATACGCAGTATTTT
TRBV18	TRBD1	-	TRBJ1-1	CASSQDRDTEAFF	TGTGCCAGCTCACAGGACAGGGACACTGAAGCTTTCTTT
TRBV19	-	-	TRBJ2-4	CASSSGVSLAKNIQYF	TGTGCCAGTAGTTCGGGTGTATCACTAGCCAAAAACATTCAGTACTTC
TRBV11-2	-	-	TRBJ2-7	CASSLGEPYEQYF	TGTGCCAGCAGCTTAGGCGAACCGTACGAGCAGTACTTC
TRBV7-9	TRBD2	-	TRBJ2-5	CASSTGLAGEGETQYF	TGTGCCAGCAGCACCGGACTAGCGGGGGAGGGAGAGACCCAGTACTTC
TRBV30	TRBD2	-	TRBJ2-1	CAWSPRRGTRYNEQFF	TGTGCCTGGAGTCCCCGCCGGGGGACTAGGTACAATGAGCAGTTCTTC
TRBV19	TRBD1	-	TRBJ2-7	CASSEGAGWYEQYF	TGTGCCAGTAGCGAGGGGGCAGGGTGGTACGAGCAGTACTTC
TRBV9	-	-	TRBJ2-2	CASSRVVPGELFF	TGTGCCAGCAGTCGAGTTGTACCCGGGGAGCTGTTTTTT
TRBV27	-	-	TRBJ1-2	CASSLVTGHGYTF	TGTGCCAGCAGTTTAGTAACAGGGCACGGCTACACCTTC
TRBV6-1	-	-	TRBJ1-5	CASSATVLSNQPQHF	TGTGCCAGCAGTGCGACAGTCCTTAGCAATCAGCCCCAGCATTTT
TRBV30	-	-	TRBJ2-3	CAWNAGPDTQYF	TGTGCCTGGAACGCAGGGCCAGATACGCAGTATTTT
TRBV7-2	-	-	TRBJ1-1	CASRKSWQATEAFF	TGTGCCAGCAGGAAAAGCTGGCAGGCCACTGAAGCTTTCTTT
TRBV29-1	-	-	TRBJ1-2	CSVVGLTNYGYTF	TGCAGCGTTGTGGGACTGACTAACTATGGCTACACCTTC
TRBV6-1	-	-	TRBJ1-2	CASSRTANYGYTF	TGTGCCAGCAGTCGGACAGCAAACTATGGCTACACCTTC
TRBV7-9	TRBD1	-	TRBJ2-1	CASSHGTGGRNEQFF	TGTGCCAGCAGCCATGGGACAGGGGGACGCAATGAGCAGTTCTTC
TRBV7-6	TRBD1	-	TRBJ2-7	CASSLKATGKGEQYF	TGTGCCAGCAGCCTCAAGGCGACAGGGAAGGGCGAGCAGTACTTC
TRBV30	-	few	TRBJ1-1	CAWTRANTEAFF	TGTGCCTGGACCCGCGCGAACACTGAAGCTTTCTTT
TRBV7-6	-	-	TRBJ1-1	CASRAGLNTEAFF	TGTGCCAGCAGGGCAGGGTTGAACACTGAAGCTTTCTTT
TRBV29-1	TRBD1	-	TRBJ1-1	CSVTPGQGNTEAFF	TGCAGCGTTACCCCCGGACAGGGCAACACTGAAGCTTTCTTT
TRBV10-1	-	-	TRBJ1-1	CASSALRENTEAFF	TGCGCCAGCAGTGCCCTCCGAGAGAACACTGAAGCTTTCTTT
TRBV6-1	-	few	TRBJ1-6	CASSDMGRRDNSPLHF	TGTGCCAGCAGTGATATGGGAAGGCGGGATAATTCACCCCTCCACTTT
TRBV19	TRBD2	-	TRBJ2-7	CASSLREDYEQYF	TGTGCCAGTAGCCTACGGGAGGACTACGAGCAGTACTTC
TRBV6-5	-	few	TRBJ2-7	CASTDRPLSGEQYF	TGTGCCAGCACGGACAGACCCCTTTCCGGGGAGCAGTACTTC
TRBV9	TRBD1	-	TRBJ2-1	CASRDGGQVYNEQFF	TGTGCCAGCAGAGATGGTGGACAGGTCTACAATGAGCAGTTCTTC
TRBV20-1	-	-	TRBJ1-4	CSARVGEKLFF	TGCAGTGCTAGAGTCGGGGAAAAACTGTTTTTT
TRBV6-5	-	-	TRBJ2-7	CASSYSRNYEQYF	TGTGCCAGCAGTTACTCGCGGAACTACGAGCAGTACTTC
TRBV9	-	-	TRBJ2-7	CASSHPSSYEQYF	TGTGCCAGCAGTCACCCGAGCTCCTACGAGCAGTACTTC
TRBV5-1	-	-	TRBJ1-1	CASSLGGQGSRTEAFF	TGCGCCAGCAGCTTGGGGGGTCAGGGAAGTCGCACTGAAGCTTTCTTT
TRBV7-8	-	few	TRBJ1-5	CASSLFRQGPPSNQPQHF	TGTGCCAGCAGCTTATTTAGGCAGGGTCCCCCATCTAATCAGCCCCAGCATTTT
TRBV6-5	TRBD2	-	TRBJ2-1	CASSSWTSGTNEQFF	TGTGCCAGCAGTTCATGGACTAGCGGGACCAATGAGCAGTTCTTC
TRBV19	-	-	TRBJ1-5	CASSIPGNQPQHF	TGTGCCAGTAGTATACCGGGCAATCAGCCCCAGCATTTT
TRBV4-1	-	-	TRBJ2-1	CASRPFPDSSYNEQFF	TGCGCCAGCAGACCATTCCCGGACAGCTCCTACAATGAGCAGTTCTTC
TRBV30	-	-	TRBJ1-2	CAWSQGGRFYGYTF	TGTGCCTGGAGTCAAGGAGGACGGTTCTATGGCTACACCTTC
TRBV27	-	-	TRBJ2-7	CASSPTVGGYEQYF	TGTGCCAGCAGTCCCACGGTGGGGGGCTACGAGCAGTACTTC
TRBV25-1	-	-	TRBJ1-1	CASRASEAFF	TGTGCCAGCAGGGCCTCTGAAGCTTTCTTT
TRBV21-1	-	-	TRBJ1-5	CASSKDRGPFRNQPQHF	TGTGCCAGCAGCAAGGACAGGGGCCCTTTTAGGAATCAGCCCCAGCATTTT
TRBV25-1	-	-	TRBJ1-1	CASSRNTEAFF	TGTGCCAGCAGCAGAAACACTGAAGCTTTCTTT
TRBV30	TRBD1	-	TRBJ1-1	CAWSHTDRETEAFF	TGTGCCTGGAGCCACACCGACAGGGAGACTGAAGCTTTCTTT
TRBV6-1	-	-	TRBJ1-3	CASSPASSGNTIYF	TGTGCCAGCAGTCCTGCTAGCTCTGGAAACACCATATATTTT
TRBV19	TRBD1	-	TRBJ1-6	CASRPGGSTYNSPLHF	TGTGCCAGTAGACCAGGGGGATCCACCTATAATTCACCCCTCCACTTT
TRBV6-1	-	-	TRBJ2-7	CASSGFYEQYF	TGTGCCAGCTCCGGGTTCTACGAGCAGTACTTC
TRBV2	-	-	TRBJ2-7	CASSQIQGRSSYEQYF	TGTGCCAGCAGTCAGATACAGGGGAGGAGCTCCTACGAGCAGTACTTC